This TCR beta chain is from a study of blood T cell repertoires in COVID-19. Turning to the study itself: COVID-19 samples from acute and convalescent phases originated in the United States, Italy and Spain. Sources were T cells, B-cell-depleted T cells, or PBMCs; the material itself was cDNA or gDNA.

Patients at the Seattle site were enrolled during active infection and followed longitudinally. From germline, CDR1 is KGHSY and CDR2 FQNENV. The ends lost 0 bases at V and 0 bases at J; junction bases unmatched: 6. CDR3 length equals 17 residues. This table comes from immunoSEQ multiplex PCR, and its TCRdb copy is limited to in-frame clones, with some not included. The data contain 300,000 to 400,000 clones, roughly 88% of them singletons. Sequencing was performed on peripheral blood. The chain combines TRBV16 with TRBJ2-7; 9 bases fit TRBD2. The source is a woman younger than 45 with COVID-19, enrolled during active disease. CDR3 in amino acids: CASSQSLTSGPSYEQYF. The CDR3 DNA reads TGTGCCAGCAGCCAATCGCTGACTAGCGGCCCCTCCTACGAGCAGTACTTC.